The 31 T cell receptor beta chains below all came from one sample that was sequenced in a study of T cells after yellow fever vaccination. From the 5' RACE reads, TCRdb called clonotypes with MiXCR, one entry per CDR3 protein. This sample yields approximately 260,000 distinct CDR3 sequences, of which roughly 13% are seen a single time; less than 0.55% belongs to the top ten. Sequences were derived from CD4+ T cells sorted from PBMCs, sampled 45 days after the yellow fever booster vaccination. The receptors were sampled from a man younger than 45 who received the YFV17D yellow fever vaccine.

This clonotype was recorded a few times. The gene calls are TRBV9 and TRBJ2-1; D uncertain. Trimming pared 3 bases from V and 4 bases from J, leaving 17 bases between. The V gene's germline CDR1 is SGDLS and CDR2 YYNGEE. The CDR3 loop spans 16 amino acids. CDR3 sequence reads: CASSAQSDWSYNEQFF. CDR3 DNA: TGTGCCAGCAGCGCCCAATCCGACTGGTCTTACAATGAGCAGTTCTTC. Supplemented by reference TRBV9 and TRBJ2-1, the full variable domain reads DSGVTQTPKHLITATGQRVTLRCSPRSGDLSVYWYQQSLDQGLQFLIQYYNGEERAKGNILERFSAQQFPDLHSELNLSSLELGDSALYFCASSAQSDWSYNEQFFGPGTRLTVL.

J is TRBJ2-3 and V is TRBV20-1; 7 positions agree with TRBD2. Germline lookup yields CDR1 DFQATT and CDR2 SNEGSKA (reference sequence). The CDR3 length is 14 residues. With V trimmed by 6 bases and J by 4 bases, 10 bases remained unmatched. In nucleotides, the CDR3 is TGCAGTGCCAGCGGGGCCCTAGTCTCAGATACGCAGTATTTT. Residues: CSASGALVSDTQYF.

The genes are TRBV5-4 and TRBJ2-2; TRBD1 might be the D (5 bases). Trimming stripped 6 bases from V and 6 bases from J, with 18 bases between. The CDR3 has 15 amino acids. Germline V gene lookup returns CDR1 SGHNT and CDR2 YYREEE (reference sequence). CDR3 region: CASTNTRDGAGELFF. CDR3 bases: TGTGCCAGCACCAACACCAGGGATGGCGCCGGGGAGCTGTTTTTT.

V and J are TRBV7-2 and TRBJ2-7; a possible D gene is TRBD1 (6 bases). Germline V gene sequence: CDR1 SGHTA, CDR2 FQGNSA. The CDR3 runs 14 residues. V was shortened by 5 bases and J by 0 bases, with 11 bases between the two germline ends. Written as DNA, the CDR3 is TGTGCCAGCAGCCACAGGGTCGGCTCCTACGAGCAGTACTTC. It encodes CASSHRVGSYEQYF.

This clonotype came up many times. The chain uses TRBV7-2 and TRBJ2-7, with D perhaps TRBD1 (6 bases). This CDR3 region has 13 residues. Germline V gene sequence: CDR1 SGHTA, CDR2 FQGNSA. The V and J ends lost 3 bases and 4 bases respectively, with 10 bases between them. The CDR3 DNA sequence: TGTGCCAGCAGCTTGAGTCAGGGGTACGAGCAGTACTTC. It encodes CASSLSQGYEQYF.

This clonotype was detected a few times. The V gene is TRBV4-3, the J gene TRBJ2-1, with D unresolved. Trimming pared 0 bases from V and 4 bases from J, leaving 4 bases between. Germline loops: CDR1 LGHNA, CDR2 YSLEER. This CDR3 region has 13 residues. DNA for the CDR3: TGCGCCAGCAGCCAAGACGATTACAATGAGCAGTTCTTC. Protein sequence: CASSQDDYNEQFF.

Regarding this clonotype: A junction end diverges from the germline sequence, so it may reflect a read error. The V call is TRBV20-1, the J call TRBJ2-1; 8 nucleotides align to TRBD2. Germline V lookup: CDR1 DFQATT, CDR2 SNEGSKA (reference sequence). This CDR3 has 15 residues. CDR3 DNA: TGCTGTGCTAGACCAGCGGGAGCGACCTACAATGAGCAGTTCTTC. It codes for CCARPAGATYNEQFF.

The CDR3 DNA is TGTGCCACCAGCAGAGACAGGGGGCCTAACGAGCAGTACTTC. This sequence encodes CATSRDRGPNEQYF. The rearrangement links TRBV15 to TRBJ2-7; 8 bases are shared with TRBD1. This CDR3 spans 14 amino acids. Germline CDR1 reads LNHNV; CDR2 reads YYDKDF (reference sequence). The V and J ends lost 0 bases and 5 bases, in that order; junction bases with no gene match: 3.

The chain recombines TRBV2 with TRBJ2-5; D might be TRBD1 (5 bases). V lost 4 bases and J 1 base, leaving 13 bases between the germline ends. Germline values: CDR1 SNHLY, CDR2 FYNNEI. There are 15 residues in the CDR3. CDR3 DNA sequence: TGTGCCAGCAGTGTCAAAGGGGCCAGCCAAGAGACCCAGTACTTC. Protein sequence: CASSVKGASQETQYF.

This clonotype was counted only a few times. The chain recombines TRBV4-2 with TRBJ2-1, with D uncertain. The V end lost 6 bases, the J end lost 5 bases, and 20 bases lay between the germline ends. Germline V CDR1 and CDR2: LGHNA, YNFKEQ. The CDR3 sequence is 16 residues long. The CDR3 reads CASSPGVRGRNNEQFF. In DNA, the CDR3 is TGTGCCAGCAGTCCAGGCGTCCGAGGTAGGAACAATGAGCAGTTCTTC.

This clonotype was counted between two and nine times. The chain uses TRBV15 and TRBJ2-2; the match to TRBD2 covers 9 bases. CDR1 is LNHNV and CDR2 is YYDKDF in the germline V gene (reference sequence). This CDR3 comprises 14 residues. The V segment lost 7 bases and the J segment 2 bases; nucleotides outside the gene matches: 2. In nucleotides, the CDR3 is TGTGCCACCACGACTAGCGGAAACACCGGGGAGCTGTTTTTT. Its protein product is CATTTSGNTGELFF.

The table lists this clonotype with a few counts. V and J are TRBV25-1 and TRBJ2-7; D could derive from TRBD1 or TRBD2 (5 bases each). Between the trimmed V and J ends, which lost 2 bases and 4 bases, there was a span of 15 bases. Germline V lookup: CDR1 MGHDK, CDR2 SYGVNS. This CDR3 has 15 residues. CDR3 amino acids: CASSEGPGTLYEQYF. CDR3 coding DNA: TGTGCCAGCAGTGAAGGGCCAGGGACGCTATACGAGCAGTACTTC.

This clonotype was detected a few times. The chain joins TRBV18 to TRBJ2-5; the D is unclear. V was trimmed by 2 bases and J by 3 bases, leaving 7 bases between them. The CDR3 contains 13 residues. The germline V gene encodes CDR1 KGHSH and CDR2 LQKENI. CDR3 DNA sequence: TGTGCCAGCTCACCAACAGTAAAAGAGACCCAGTACTTC. Its translation is CASSPTVKETQYF. Together with reference TRBV18 and TRBJ2-5, the CDR3 gives the full variable domain: NAGVMQNPRHLVRRRGQEARLRCSPMKGHSHVYWYRQLPEEGLKFMVYLQKENIIDESGMPKERFSAEFPKEGPSILRIQQVVRGDSAAYFCASSPTVKETQYFGPGTRLLVL.

This clonotype showed up just a few times. V gene TRBV29-1 combines with J gene TRBJ2-3, with TRBD1 identical over 9 bases. Germline CDR1 is SQVTM and CDR2 is ANQGSEA. The junction had 3 bases not matched to a gene; V was cut back by 5 bases and J by 3 bases. The CDR3 is 13 amino acids. The CDR3 DNA is TGCAGCGTTTTCGGACAGGGGACAGATACGCAGTATTTT. This translates into CSVFGQGTDTQYF.

CDR3 DNA sequence: TGTGCCAGCAGCCCTAGCGGAGGAGCATCCTACGAGCAGTACTTC. Amino acid sequence: CASSPSGGASYEQYF. V gene TRBV13 combines with J gene TRBJ2-7; TRBD2 agrees at 7 bases. The CDR3 runs 15 residues. Unmatched junction bases numbered 8, after V lost 5 bases and J lost 1 base. Germline values: CDR1 PRHDT, CDR2 FYEKMQ (reference sequence).

The chain's CDR3 is CASSPRLAELQIEQFF. The CDR3 coding sequence is TGTGCCAGCAGCCCTAGACTAGCGGAGCTACAAATTGAGCAGTTCTTC. The genes are TRBV7-8 and TRBJ2-1; TRBD2 aligns across 9 bases. Germline CDR1 reads SGHVS; CDR2 reads FQNEAQ. V was clipped by 5 bases and J by 9 bases; unmatched bases: 14. The CDR3 has 16 residues.

The chain is built from TRBV7-3 and TRBJ2-1, with 10 bases fitting TRBD2. The V segment lost 8 bases and the J segment 5 bases; nucleotides outside the gene matches: 15. Germline values: CDR1 SGHTA, CDR2 FQGTGA. There are 17 residues in the CDR3. CDR3 amino acids: CASSSPGGLAGDNEQFF. In DNA, the CDR3 is TGTGCCAGCTCATCCCCGGGCGGCCTAGCGGGAGACAATGAGCAGTTCTTC.

This clonotype was recorded a few times. The chain is built from TRBV12-3 or TRBV12-4 and TRBJ2-3; tentative D call: TRBD1 (5 bases). The V gene lost 5 bases and the J gene lost 2 bases, with 8 bases spanning the gap. The CDR3 covers 13 residues. The CDR3 DNA reads TGTGCCAGCAGTGGACAACACACAGATACGCAGTATTTT. Translated: CASSGQHTDTQYF.

This clonotype was counted only a few times. The genes are TRBV7-2 and TRBJ2-7; a weak D match, TRBD2 (6 bases). Germline V gives CDR1 SGHTA, CDR2 FQGNSA. The CDR3 has 14 amino acids. Trimming removed 3 bases at V and 6 bases at J, with 15 bases between. The CDR3 DNA is TGTGCCAGCAGCTTGACTAGTCCCCCGGGCGAGCAGTACTTC. Translating gives CASSLTSPPGEQYF.

The table lists this clonotype with a few counts. V usage is TRBV4-3 and J usage is TRBJ1-1; the D is unclear. The CDR3 length is 14 residues. Trimming left V 0 bases short and J 6 bases short, with 11 bases between. Per the germline V gene, CDR1 is LGHNA and CDR2 is YSLEER. The chain's CDR3 is CASSQDWGSAEAFF. In DNA, the CDR3 is TGCGCCAGCAGCCAAGATTGGGGTTCGGCTGAAGCTTTCTTT.

The gene calls are TRBV12-3 or TRBV12-4 and TRBJ2-5; no definite D call. Trimming took 5 bases from V and 5 from J, leaving 12 bases between them. The CDR3 is 13 residues long. CDR3: CASSRTVLETQYF. The CDR3 nucleotides are TGTGCCAGCAGTCGGACCGTTTTGGAGACCCAGTACTTC.

The rearrangement uses TRBV7-2 and TRBJ2-5; 7 bases are a match to TRBD1. Germline V gives CDR1 SGHTA, CDR2 FQGNSA. This CDR3 has 11 residues. The junction had 7 bases not matched to a gene; V was cut back by 5 bases and J by 13 bases. CDR3 amino acids: CASSDRVLAYF. The CDR3 bases are TGTGCCAGCAGCGACAGGGTTCTCGCGTACTTC.

The chain combines TRBV10-3 with TRBJ2-4, with 10 bases that match TRBD2. Germline V gene data show CDR1 as ENHRY and CDR2 as SYGVKD. The CDR3 has 15 residues. Trimming took 6 bases from V and 6 from J; bases not matched to a gene: 8. CDR3 sequence (DNA): TGTGCCATCAGCGACGGGGCTAGCGGGAGAAACATTCAGTACTTC. Translation: CAISDGASGRNIQYF.

The genes are TRBV29-1 and TRBJ2-1, with D possibly TRBD1 on 6 matching bases. CDR1 SQVTM and CDR2 ANQGSEA come from the germline V gene. The CDR3 is 14 amino acids. Trimming removed 7 bases from V and 0 bases from J, with 13 bases in between. DNA of the CDR3: TGCAGCGGAAGAGACAGGAGCTCCTACAATGAGCAGTTCTTC. It specifies CSGRDRSSYNEQFF.

For the CDR3, the DNA is TGCAGTGCTAGAGACTCTAGCGGGAGAAGGTCCTACAATGAGCAGTTCTTC. It is translated as CSARDSSGRRSYNEQFF. The J gene is TRBJ2-1, the V gene TRBV20-1; 10 nucleotides line up with TRBD2. The J segment lost 1 base and the V segment lost 0 bases, leaving 6 bases of the junction unmatched. The CDR3 runs to 17 residues. From germline, CDR1 is DFQATT and CDR2 SNEGSKA (reference sequence).

This clonotype appeared many times. The V call is TRBV18, the J call TRBJ2-7; 10 bases match TRBD1. The germline CDR1 and CDR2 sequences are KGHSH and LQKENI. Trimming removed 5 bases from V and 3 bases from J; junction bases left unmatched: 4. The CDR3 length is 14 residues. The CDR3 region is CASSSGQGGYEQYF. The CDR3 coding sequence is TGTGCCAGCTCAAGTGGACAGGGGGGCTACGAGCAGTACTTC.

The chain has TRBV29-1 and TRBJ2-1; 9 positions match TRBD2. Germline lookup yields CDR1 SQVTM and CDR2 ANQGSEA. The CDR3 covers 16 residues. V shed 5 bases and J 7 bases; nucleotides not matched to a gene: 15. CDR3 sequence reads: CSVIFERAGGRNEQFF. The DNA of the CDR3 is TGCAGCGTTATATTCGAGCGGGCGGGAGGGAGGAATGAGCAGTTCTTC.

The V and J genes are TRBV5-1 and TRBJ2-2; D not certain. CDR3 length: 13 residues. The germline gives CDR1 SGHRS, CDR2 YFSETQ. V was clipped by 2 bases and J by 5 bases, with 7 bases between them. The CDR3 protein is CASSLDATGELFF. The CDR3 DNA reads TGCGCCAGCAGCTTAGACGCAACCGGGGAGCTGTTTTTT.

The J gene is TRBJ2-1, the V gene TRBV4-3; TRBD2 matches 13 bases. This CDR3 has 19 residues. The junction had 8 bases not matched to a gene; V was cut back by 2 bases and J by 1 base. The V gene's germline CDR1 is LGHNA and CDR2 YSLEER. The DNA for the CDR3 is TGCGCCAGCAGCCAAACCCGGACTAGCGGGAGTCGGTCCTACAATGAGCAGTTCTTC. Translated, it gives CASSQTRTSGSRSYNEQFF.

This chain links TRBV20-1 with TRBJ2-1; the match to TRBD2 covers 9 bases. Germline V CDR1 and CDR2: DFQATT, SNEGSKA (reference sequence). V trimming: 2 bases; J trimming: 6 bases; junction bases outside the gene matches: 5. This CDR3 has 14 residues. CDR3 coding DNA: TGCAGTGCTAGACCCAGCGGGAGGACCAATGAGCAGTTCTTC. It is translated as CSARPSGRTNEQFF.

This sequence joins TRBV24-1 and TRBJ2-3; D may be TRBD2 (5 bases). The CDR3 runs to 13 residues. V was pared by 6 bases and J by 3 bases, with 9 bases between. Germline CDR1 and CDR2: KGHDR and SFDVKD. Here the CDR3 reads CATSNPGTDTQYF. Written as DNA, the CDR3 is TGTGCCACCAGTAACCCGGGGACAGATACGCAGTATTTT.